The T cell receptor beta chain described here comes from a study of T cells in localized non-small cell lung cancer. Study outcomes and limitations: Higher T cell density in the blood was associated with longer overall survival, whereas higher adjacent-lung clonality associated with shorter survival. Paired adjacent lung recovered a median roughly 56 of the top 100 tumor clones. Of the tissues analyzed, uninvolved adjacent lung showed maximal T cell clonality, greater than tumor.

Germline values: CDR1 LNHNV, CDR2 YYDKDF (reference sequence). The CDR3 covers 16 residues. Losses at the gene ends were 6 bases for V and 0 bases for J; bases not matched to a gene: 7. Only in-frame clones appear in the TCRdb table, and some are missing; sequencing was by immunoSEQ multiplex PCR. Of tens of thousands of clones listed, 80% are singletons. About this clone itself: Its antigen remains unknown.

The source is a female donor at least 60 years old with stage I lung adenocarcinoma. The chain couples TRBV15 to TRBJ1-4; 7 bases map to TRBD1. The specimen comprised peripheral blood, sampled before any cancer treatment. CDR3 nucleotides: TGTGCCACCAGTAGGGACAGCCGCGCAACTAATGAAAAACTGTTTTTT. This sequence encodes CATSRDSRATNEKLFF. The full variable domain, completed using reference TRBV15 and TRBJ1-4, is DAMVIQNPRYQVTQFGKPVTLSCSQTLNHNVMYWYQQKSSQAPKLLFHYYDKDFNNEADTPDNFQSRRPNTSFCFLDIRSPGLGDTAMYLCATSRDSRATNEKLFFGSGTQLSVL.